These T cell receptor beta chains were read from a single sample in a study of blood T cells in healthy people across ages. MiXCR, run by TCRdb on the 5' RACE reads, gives a single entry per CDR3 protein. Among some 1.6 million distinct CDR3 sequences listed, 30% to 40% were seen once. The sample was blood. Receptors were obtained from a woman between 25 and 40 years old in good health. Both conserved end residues are trimmed from each CDR3.

V gene,CDR3 protein
TRBV3-1,ASSTQGQGADEQY
TRBV6-5,ASSYPQGEWTYEQY
TRBV5-1,ASSLGTGLDTQY
TRBV3-1,ASSQDPGSETEAF
TRBV20-1,SARGDRDSGNTIY
TRBV7-2,VRRKQY
TRBV10-3,AISASERVMDEQF
TRBV20-1,SARAYIEWRGSTDTQY
TRBV10-3,AITESGDDEAF
TRBV27,ASSGTANRPRNNYGYT
TRBV4-1,ASRIRLYESGGELF
TRBV6-6,ASSYLGNTEAF
TRBV6-1,AITGTSGTGELF
TRBV5-1,ASSKRGTSGNTDTQY
TRBV30,AWRGSRRETQY
TRBV21-1,ASCKGGTADSYEQY
TRBV29-1,SAEAGGAGNEQF
TRBV6-6,ASDLWGGNGYT
TRBV3-1,ASSQSDRGNTEAF
TRBV6-6,ASSYSLLAGETQY
TRBV12-3/TRBV12-4,ASSFSQGVKGYGYT
TRBV28,ASSPQYHSTSKGYEQF
TRBV20-1,SARGTGRANQPQH
TRBV30,AWSQQDYGYT
TRBV30,ARKPIRGLTDTQY
TRBV7-6,ASSRRVNEKLF
TRBV7-3,ASSLMGDQQF
TRBV4-1,ASSQDPAVLVNEQF
TRBV6-5,ASSFLRDISLH
TRBV20-1,SAGATSGTGELF
TRBV7-9,ASSRRQDYSYT
TRBV6-1,ASSERGPGGITEAF
TRBV7-2,ASNLFLVGEGTDTQY
TRBV7-8,ASSSAASMSFYNEQF
TRBV5-1,ASSFAGGYRSYNEQF
TRBV28,ASSLIAGGPREQF
TRBV12-3/TRBV12-4,ASSTGTREQY
TRBV12-3/TRBV12-4,ASSGVGADTQY
TRBV4-1,ASSQVRPGEGYGYT
TRBV20-1,SAPSGPYADTQY
TRBV15,ATSRDAGTVSSYEQY
TRBV5-4,ASSSQPLTDTQY
TRBV9,ASSVGGAITGELF
TRBV7-3,ASSPRAGGLNEQF
TRBV10-3,AIRDSGKAAYEQY
TRBV5-6,ASSRSGQDYNEQF
TRBV18,ASSPSHRYRTETQY